One T cell receptor (beta chain) is described in this entry. Its antigen is currently unknown. This sample stems from a study of cytomegalovirus exposure and HLA in healthy donors. Study context: Earlier results showed some 120 million unique TCR beta sequences derived from some 180 million T cells. Among the approximately 430 donors who were genotyped, around 77% fell in the genetic ancestry cluster that is associated with self-reported Caucasian donors. Findings of the study overall: More clonal expansion characterized HLA-associated TCR beta chains than equally common others in a later analysis. Later genetic work tied a missense DCLRE1C variant to beta-chain V and J trimming.

Primers for the PCR totalled 60 Vbeta and 13 Jbeta. Generated by immunoSEQ multiplex PCR, the TCRdb table keeps only in-frame clones and is missing some. The repertoire holds 35,000 to 50,000 clones, with 51% as singletons. In germline, CDR1 is SEHNR, CDR2 FQNEAQ (reference sequence). Deletions cut 4 bases from V and 4 bases from J, with 10 bases between. The CDR3 extends over 13 amino acids. What was sequenced was PBMCs. This chain uses TRBV7-9 with TRBJ1-1; D is unresolved. The sequence was collected from a man aged 60 to 69 in good health and CMV-seronegative. For the CDR3, the DNA is TGTGCCAGCAGCTATGTACCCGGCACTGAAGCTTTCTTT. This encodes CASSYVPGTEAFF.